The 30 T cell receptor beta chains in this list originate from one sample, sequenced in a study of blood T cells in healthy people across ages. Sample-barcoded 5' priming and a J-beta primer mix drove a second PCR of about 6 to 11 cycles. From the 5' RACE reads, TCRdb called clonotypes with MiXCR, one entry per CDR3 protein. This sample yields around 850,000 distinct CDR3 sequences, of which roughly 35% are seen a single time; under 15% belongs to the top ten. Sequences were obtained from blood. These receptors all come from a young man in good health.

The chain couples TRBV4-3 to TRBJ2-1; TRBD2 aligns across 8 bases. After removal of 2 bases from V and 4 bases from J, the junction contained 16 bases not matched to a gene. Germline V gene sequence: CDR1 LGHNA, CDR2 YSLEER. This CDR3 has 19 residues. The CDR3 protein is CASSQRLEAAGVLYNEQFF. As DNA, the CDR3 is TGCGCCAGCAGCCAAAGGCTGGAGGCAGCGGGAGTTTTGTACAATGAGCAGTTCTTC.

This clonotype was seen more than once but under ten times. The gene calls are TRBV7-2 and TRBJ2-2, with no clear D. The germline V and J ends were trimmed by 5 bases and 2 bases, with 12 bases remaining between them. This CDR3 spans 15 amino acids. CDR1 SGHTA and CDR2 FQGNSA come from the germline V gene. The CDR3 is CASSPQTENTGELFF. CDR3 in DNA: TGTGCCAGCAGCCCACAGACTGAAAACACCGGGGAGCTGTTTTTT.

The CDR3 sequence is CSASPHSNQPQHF. The CDR3 DNA reads as TGCAGTGCTAGTCCCCATAGCAATCAGCCCCAGCATTTT. The V call is TRBV20-1, the J call TRBJ1-5; D is ambiguous. Trimming removed 3 bases at V and 0 bases at J, with 6 bases between. This CDR3 comprises 13 residues. Germline CDR1 and CDR2: DFQATT and SNEGSKA (reference sequence).

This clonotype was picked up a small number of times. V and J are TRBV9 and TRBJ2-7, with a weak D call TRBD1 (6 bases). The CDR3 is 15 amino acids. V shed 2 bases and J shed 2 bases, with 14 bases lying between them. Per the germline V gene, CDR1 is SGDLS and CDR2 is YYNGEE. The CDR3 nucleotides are TGTGCCAGCAGCGTCGGTCAGGGGCATACCTACGAGCAGTACTTC. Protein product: CASSVGQGHTYEQYF.

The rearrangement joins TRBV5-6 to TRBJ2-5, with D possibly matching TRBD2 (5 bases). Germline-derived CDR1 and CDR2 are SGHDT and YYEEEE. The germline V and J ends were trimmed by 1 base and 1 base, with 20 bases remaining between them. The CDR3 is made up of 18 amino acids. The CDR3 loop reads CASSLFTGWGASQETQYF. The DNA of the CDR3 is TGTGCCAGCAGCTTGTTTACCGGCTGGGGAGCATCCCAAGAGACCCAGTACTTC.

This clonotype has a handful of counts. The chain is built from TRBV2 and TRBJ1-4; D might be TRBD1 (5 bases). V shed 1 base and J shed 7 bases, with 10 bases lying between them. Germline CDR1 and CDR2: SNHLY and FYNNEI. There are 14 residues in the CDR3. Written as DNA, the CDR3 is TGTGCCAGCAGTGAAGGCCTGCAGGGTGAAAAACTGTTTTTT. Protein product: CASSEGLQGEKLFF.

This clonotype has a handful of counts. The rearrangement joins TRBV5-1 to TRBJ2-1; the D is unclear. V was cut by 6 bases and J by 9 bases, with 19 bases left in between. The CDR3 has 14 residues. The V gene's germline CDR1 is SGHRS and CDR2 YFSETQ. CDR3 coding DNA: TGCGCCAGCACCGTTGGAACAGCAGCAGGTGAGCAGTTCTTC. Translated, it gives CASTVGTAAGEQFF.

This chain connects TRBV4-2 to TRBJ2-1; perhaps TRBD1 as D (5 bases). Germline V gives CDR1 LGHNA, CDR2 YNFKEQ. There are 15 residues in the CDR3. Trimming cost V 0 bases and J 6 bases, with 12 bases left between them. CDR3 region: CASSQDPDSFNEQFF. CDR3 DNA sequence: TGTGCCAGCAGCCAAGATCCCGACAGCTTCAATGAGCAGTTCTTC.

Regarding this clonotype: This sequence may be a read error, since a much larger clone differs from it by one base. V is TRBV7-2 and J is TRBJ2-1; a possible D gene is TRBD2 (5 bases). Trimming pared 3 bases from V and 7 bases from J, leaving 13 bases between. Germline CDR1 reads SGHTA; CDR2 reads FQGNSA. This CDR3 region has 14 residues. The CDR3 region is CASSFTGIENEQFF. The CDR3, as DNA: TGTGCCAGCAGCTTTACCGGGATAGAGAATGAGCAGTTCTTC.

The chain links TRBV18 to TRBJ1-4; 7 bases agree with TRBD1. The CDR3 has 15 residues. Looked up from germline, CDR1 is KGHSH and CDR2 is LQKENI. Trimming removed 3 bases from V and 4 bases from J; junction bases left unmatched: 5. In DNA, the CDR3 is TGTGCCAGCTCACCGAGGGGGCAAAGTAATGAAAAACTGTTTTTT. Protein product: CASSPRGQSNEKLFF.

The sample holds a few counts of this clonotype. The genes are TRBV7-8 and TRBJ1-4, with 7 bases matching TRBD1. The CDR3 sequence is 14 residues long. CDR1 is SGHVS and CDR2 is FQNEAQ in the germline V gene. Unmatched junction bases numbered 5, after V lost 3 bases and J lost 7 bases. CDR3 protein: CASSLSRGTEKLFF. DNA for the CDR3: TGTGCCAGCAGCTTGAGCAGGGGGACTGAAAAACTGTTTTTT.

The CDR3 is CASSEDTYEQYF. CDR3 nucleotide sequence: TGTGCCAGCAGTGAAGACACCTACGAGCAGTACTTC. This chain joins TRBV2 and TRBJ2-7; D remains unclear. This CDR3 region has 12 residues. Per the germline V gene, CDR1 is SNHLY and CDR2 is FYNNEI. V lost 1 base to trimming and J lost 2 bases, with 3 bases between them.

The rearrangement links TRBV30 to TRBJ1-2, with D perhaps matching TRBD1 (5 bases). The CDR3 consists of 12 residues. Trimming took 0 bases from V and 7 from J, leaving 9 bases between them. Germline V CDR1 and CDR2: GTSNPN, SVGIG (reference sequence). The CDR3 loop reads CAWSVQVGGYTF. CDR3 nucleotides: TGTGCCTGGAGTGTACAGGTTGGTGGCTACACCTTC.

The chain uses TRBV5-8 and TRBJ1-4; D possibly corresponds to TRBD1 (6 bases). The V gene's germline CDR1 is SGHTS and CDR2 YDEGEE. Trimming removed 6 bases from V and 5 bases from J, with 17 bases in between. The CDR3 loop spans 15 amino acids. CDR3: CASIYGQPQNEKLFF. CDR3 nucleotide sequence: TGTGCCAGCATCTATGGACAGCCTCAGAATGAAAAACTGTTTTTT.

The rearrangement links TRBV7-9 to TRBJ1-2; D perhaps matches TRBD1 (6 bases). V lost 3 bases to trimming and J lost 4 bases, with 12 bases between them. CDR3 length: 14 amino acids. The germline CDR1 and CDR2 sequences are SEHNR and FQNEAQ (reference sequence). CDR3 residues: CASSFGQTTYGYTF. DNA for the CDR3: TGTGCCAGCAGCTTTGGACAGACTACCTATGGCTACACCTTC. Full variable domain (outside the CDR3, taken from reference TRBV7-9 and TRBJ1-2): DTGVSQNPRHKITKRGQNVTFRCDPISEHNRLYWYRQTLGQGPEFLTYFQNEAQLEKSRLLSDRFSAERPKGSFSTLEIQRTEQGDSAMYLCASSFGQTTYGYTFGSGTRLTVV.

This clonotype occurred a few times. Here the CDR3 DNA reads TGTGCCAGCAGCTTAAATGTCGGCGACCCAAACTCACCCCTCCACTTT. Its protein is CASSLNVGDPNSPLHF. This chain connects TRBV7-9 to TRBJ1-6, with unresolved D. V was shortened by 2 bases and J by 10 bases, with 18 bases between the two germline ends. The CDR3 consists of 16 residues. CDR1 SEHNR and CDR2 FQNEAQ come from the germline V gene (reference sequence).

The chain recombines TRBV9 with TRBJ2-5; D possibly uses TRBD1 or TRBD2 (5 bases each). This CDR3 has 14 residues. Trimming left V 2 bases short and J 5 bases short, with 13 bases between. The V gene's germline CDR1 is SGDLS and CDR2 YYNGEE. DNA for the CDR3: TGTGCCAGCAGCGTTCGGGACGGCACGGAGACCCAGTACTTC. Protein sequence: CASSVRDGTETQYF.

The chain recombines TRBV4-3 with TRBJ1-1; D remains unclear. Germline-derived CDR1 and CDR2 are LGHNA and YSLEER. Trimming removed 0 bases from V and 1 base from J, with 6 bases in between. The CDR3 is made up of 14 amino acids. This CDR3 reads CASSQDVGNTEAFF. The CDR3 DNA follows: TGCGCCAGCAGCCAAGACGTTGGGAACACTGAAGCTTTCTTT.

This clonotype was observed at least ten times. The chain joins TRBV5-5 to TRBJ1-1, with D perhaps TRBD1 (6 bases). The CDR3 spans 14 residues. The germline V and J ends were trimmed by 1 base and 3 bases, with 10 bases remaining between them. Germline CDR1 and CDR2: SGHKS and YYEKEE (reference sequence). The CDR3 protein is CASSLRGGDTEAFF. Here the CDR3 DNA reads TGTGCCAGCAGCTTGCGCGGGGGCGACACTGAAGCTTTCTTT.

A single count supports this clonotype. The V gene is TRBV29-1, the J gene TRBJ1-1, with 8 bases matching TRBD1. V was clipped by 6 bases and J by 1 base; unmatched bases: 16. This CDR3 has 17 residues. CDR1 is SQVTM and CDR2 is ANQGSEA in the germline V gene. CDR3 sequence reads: CSVVNGLTGDRNTEAFF. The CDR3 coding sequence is TGCAGCGTCGTAAATGGGCTGACAGGGGATAGGAACACTGAAGCTTTCTTT.

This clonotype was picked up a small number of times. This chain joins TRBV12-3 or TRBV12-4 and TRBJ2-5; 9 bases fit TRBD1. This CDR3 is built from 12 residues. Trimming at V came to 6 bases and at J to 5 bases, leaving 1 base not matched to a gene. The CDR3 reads CASSDRGETQYF. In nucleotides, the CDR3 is TGTGCCAGCAGCGACAGGGGGGAGACCCAGTACTTC.

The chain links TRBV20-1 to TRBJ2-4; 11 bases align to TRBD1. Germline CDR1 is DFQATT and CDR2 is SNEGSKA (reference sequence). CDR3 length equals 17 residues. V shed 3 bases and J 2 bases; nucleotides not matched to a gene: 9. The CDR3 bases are TGCAGTGCTAGCCGGCGGGGACAGGGGGGTTCCAAAAACATTCAGTACTTC. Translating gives CSASRRGQGGSKNIQYF.

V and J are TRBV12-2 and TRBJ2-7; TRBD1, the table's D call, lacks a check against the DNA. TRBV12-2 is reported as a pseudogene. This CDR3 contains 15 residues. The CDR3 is CASRPRGTGVYEQYF. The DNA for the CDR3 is TGTGCAAGTCGTCCTCGCGGGACAGGTGTCTACGAGCAGTACTTC.

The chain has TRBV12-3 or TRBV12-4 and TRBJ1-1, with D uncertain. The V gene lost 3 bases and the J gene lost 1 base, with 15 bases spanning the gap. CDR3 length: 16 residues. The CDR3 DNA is TGTGCCAGCAGTTTCAAAAGAGAACGCAGGAACACTGAAGCTTTCTTT. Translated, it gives CASSFKRERRNTEAFF.

The DNA for the CDR3 is TGCGCCAGCAGCCCGGAGACAGGGGAGCACTATGGCTACACCTTC. It yields the protein CASSPETGEHYGYTF. The J gene is TRBJ1-2, the V gene TRBV4-3, with 8 bases lining up with TRBD1. Germline CDR1 reads LGHNA; CDR2 reads YSLEER. J gave up 3 bases and V 4 bases, and 7 bases lay outside the gene matches. The CDR3 loop spans 15 amino acids.

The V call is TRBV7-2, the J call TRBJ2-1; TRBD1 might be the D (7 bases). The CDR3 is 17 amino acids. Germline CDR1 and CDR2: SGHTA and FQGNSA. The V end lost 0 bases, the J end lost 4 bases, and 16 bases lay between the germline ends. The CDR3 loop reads CASSLAALAGGYNEQFF. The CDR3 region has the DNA TGTGCCAGCAGCTTAGCGGCCCTAGCAGGGGGGTACAATGAGCAGTTCTTC.

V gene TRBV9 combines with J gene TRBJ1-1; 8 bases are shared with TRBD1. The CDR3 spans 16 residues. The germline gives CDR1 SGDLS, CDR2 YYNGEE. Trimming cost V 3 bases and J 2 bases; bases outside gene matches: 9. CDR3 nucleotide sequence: TGTGCCAGCAGCGAACCAACAGGGGGGAGAAACACTGAAGCTTTCTTT. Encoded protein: CASSEPTGGRNTEAFF.

The CDR3 protein is CASSLSVSWSETQYF. The CDR3 region has the DNA TGCGCCAGCAGCTTGTCGGTCTCCTGGTCAGAGACCCAGTACTTC. The V gene is TRBV5-1, the J gene TRBJ2-5; D is unresolved. The V gene's germline CDR1 is SGHRS and CDR2 YFSETQ. This CDR3 has 15 residues. V was shortened by 1 base and J by 4 bases, with 14 bases between the two germline ends.

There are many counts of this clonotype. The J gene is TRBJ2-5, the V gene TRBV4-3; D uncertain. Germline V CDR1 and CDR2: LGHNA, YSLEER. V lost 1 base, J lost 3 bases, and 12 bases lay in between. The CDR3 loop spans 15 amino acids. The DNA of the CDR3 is TGCGCCAGCAGCCAAGCTGGCCAGGAGAAAGAGACCCAGTACTTC. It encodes CASSQAGQEKETQYF.

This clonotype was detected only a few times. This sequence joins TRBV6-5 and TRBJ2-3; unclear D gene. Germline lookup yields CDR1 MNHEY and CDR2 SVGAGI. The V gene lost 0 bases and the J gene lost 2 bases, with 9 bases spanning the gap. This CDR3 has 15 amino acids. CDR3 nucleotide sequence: TGTGCCAGCAGTTACTCTAGGAGCCACACAGATACGCAGTATTTT. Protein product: CASSYSRSHTDTQYF.